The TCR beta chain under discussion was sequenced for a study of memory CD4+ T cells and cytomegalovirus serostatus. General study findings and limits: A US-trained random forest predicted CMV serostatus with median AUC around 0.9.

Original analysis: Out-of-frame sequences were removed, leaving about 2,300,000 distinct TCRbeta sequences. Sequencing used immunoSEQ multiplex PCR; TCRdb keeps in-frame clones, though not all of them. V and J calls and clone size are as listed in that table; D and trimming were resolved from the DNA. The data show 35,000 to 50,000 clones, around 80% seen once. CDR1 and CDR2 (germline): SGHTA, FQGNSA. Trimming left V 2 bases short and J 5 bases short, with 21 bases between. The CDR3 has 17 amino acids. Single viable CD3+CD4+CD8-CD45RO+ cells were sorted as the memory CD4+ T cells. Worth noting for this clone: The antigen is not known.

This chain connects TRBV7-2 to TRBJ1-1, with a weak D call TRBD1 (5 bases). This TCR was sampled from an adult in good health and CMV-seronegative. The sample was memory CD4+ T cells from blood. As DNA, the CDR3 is TGTGCCAGCAGCTTAACGGGACGGACTTCCCGCGGGACTGAAGCTTTCTTT. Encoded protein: CASSLTGRTSRGTEAFF. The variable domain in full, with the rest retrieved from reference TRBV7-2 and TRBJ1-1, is GAGVSQSPSNKVTEKGKDVELRCDPISGHTALYWYRQSLGQGLEFLIYFQGNSAPDKSGLPSDRFSAERTGGSVSTLTIQRTQQEDSAVYLCASSLTGRTSRGTEAFFGQGTRLTVV.